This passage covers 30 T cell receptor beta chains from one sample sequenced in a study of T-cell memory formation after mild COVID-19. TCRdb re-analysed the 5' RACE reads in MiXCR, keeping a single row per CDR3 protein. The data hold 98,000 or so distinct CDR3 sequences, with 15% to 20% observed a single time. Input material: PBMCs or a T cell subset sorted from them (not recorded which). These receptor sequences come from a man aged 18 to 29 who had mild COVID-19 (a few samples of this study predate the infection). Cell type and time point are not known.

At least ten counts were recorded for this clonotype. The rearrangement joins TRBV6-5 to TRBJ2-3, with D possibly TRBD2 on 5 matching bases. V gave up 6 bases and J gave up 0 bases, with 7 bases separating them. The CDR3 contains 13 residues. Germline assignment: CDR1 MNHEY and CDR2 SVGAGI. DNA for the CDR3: TGTGCCAGCAGGGACTTTAGCACAGATACGCAGTATTTT. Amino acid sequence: CASRDFSTDTQYF.

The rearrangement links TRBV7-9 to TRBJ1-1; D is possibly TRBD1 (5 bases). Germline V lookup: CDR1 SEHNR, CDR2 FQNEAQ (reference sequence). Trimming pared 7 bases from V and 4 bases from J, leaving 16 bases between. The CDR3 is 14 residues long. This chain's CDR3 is CASNKDGRGTEAFF. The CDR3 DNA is TGTGCCAGCAACAAAGACGGAAGGGGCACTGAAGCTTTCTTT.

The CDR3, as DNA: TGTGCCAGCAGTTTCCGGGACAGCACTGAAGCTTTCTTT. Protein product: CASSFRDSTEAFF. V and J are TRBV27 and TRBJ1-1, with TRBD1 matching over 7 bases. The CDR3 is 13 residues long. The germline gives CDR1 MNHEY, CDR2 SMNVEV (reference sequence). The V segment lost 3 bases and the J segment 4 bases; nucleotides outside the gene matches: 2.

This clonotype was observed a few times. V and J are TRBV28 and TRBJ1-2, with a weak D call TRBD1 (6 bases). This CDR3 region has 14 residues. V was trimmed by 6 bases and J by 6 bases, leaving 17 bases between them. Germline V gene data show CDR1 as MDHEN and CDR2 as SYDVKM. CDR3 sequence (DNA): TGTGCCAGCAGCCCCCCTGCAGGGGAGAATGGCTACACCTTC. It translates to CASSPPAGENGYTF.

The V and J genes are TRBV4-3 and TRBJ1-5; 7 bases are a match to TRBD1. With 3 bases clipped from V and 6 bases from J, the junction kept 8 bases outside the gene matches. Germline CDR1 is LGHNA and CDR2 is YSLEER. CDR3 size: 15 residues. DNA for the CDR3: TGCGCCAGCAGCCAGGAGACAGGGTTTTCTCAGCCCCAGCATTTT. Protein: CASSQETGFSQPQHF.

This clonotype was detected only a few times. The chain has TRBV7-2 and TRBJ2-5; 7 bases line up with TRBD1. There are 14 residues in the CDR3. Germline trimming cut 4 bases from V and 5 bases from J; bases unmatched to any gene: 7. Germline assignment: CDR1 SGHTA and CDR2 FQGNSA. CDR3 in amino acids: CASSSPGRGETQYF. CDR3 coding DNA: TGTGCCAGCAGCTCCCCGGGCAGGGGGGAGACCCAGTACTTC.

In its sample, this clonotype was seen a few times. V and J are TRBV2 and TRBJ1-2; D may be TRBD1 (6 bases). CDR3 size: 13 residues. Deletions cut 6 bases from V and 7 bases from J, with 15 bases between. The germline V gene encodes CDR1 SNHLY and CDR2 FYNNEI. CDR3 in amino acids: CASSYSGAGGYTF. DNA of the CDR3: TGTGCCAGCAGCTACTCAGGGGCTGGTGGCTACACCTTC.

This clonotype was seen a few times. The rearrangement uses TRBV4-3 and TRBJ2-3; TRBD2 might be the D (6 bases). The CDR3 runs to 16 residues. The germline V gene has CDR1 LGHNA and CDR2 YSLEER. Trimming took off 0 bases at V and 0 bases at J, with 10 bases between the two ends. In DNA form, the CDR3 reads TGCGCCAGCAGCCAAGAACTAGCTGCTAGCACAGATACGCAGTATTTT. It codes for CASSQELAASTDTQYF.

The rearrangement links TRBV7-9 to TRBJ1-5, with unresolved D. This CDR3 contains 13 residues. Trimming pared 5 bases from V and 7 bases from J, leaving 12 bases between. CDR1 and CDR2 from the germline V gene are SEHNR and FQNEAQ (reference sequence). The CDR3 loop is CASSPDGQQPQHF. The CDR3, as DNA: TGTGCCAGCAGCCCGGACGGCCAGCAGCCCCAGCATTTT.

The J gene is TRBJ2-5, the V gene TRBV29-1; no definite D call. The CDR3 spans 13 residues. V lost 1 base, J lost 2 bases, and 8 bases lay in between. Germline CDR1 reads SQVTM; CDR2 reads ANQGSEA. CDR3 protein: CSVEVLGQETQYF. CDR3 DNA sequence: TGCAGCGTTGAAGTTCTGGGGCAAGAGACCCAGTACTTC.

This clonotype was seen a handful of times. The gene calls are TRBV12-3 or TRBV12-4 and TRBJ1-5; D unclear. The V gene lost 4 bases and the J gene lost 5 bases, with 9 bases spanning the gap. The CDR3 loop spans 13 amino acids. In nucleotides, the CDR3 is TGTGCCAGCAGTTCGGACCGGGATCAGCCCCAGCATTTT. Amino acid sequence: CASSSDRDQPQHF.

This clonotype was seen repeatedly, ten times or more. The DNA of the CDR3 is TGTGCCAGCAGCTTAGCGGCCAGCGAAGGCGGGGAGCTGTTTTTT. This encodes CASSLAASEGGELFF. The gene calls are TRBV7-2 and TRBJ2-2; D unresolved. CDR3 length: 15 residues. The V end lost 0 bases, the J end lost 7 bases, and 12 bases lay between the germline ends. Germline-derived CDR1 and CDR2 are SGHTA and FQGNSA.

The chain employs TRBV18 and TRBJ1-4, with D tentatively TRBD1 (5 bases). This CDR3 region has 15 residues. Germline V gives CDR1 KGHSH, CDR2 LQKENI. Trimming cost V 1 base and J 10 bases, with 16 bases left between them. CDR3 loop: CASSPRRDEDPKLFF. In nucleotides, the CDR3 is TGTGCCAGCTCACCACGGAGGGACGAGGACCCAAAACTGTTTTTT.

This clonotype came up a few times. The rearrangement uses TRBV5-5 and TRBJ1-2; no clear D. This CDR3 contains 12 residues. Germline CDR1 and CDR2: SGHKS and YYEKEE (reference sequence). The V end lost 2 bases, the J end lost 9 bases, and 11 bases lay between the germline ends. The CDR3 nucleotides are TGTGCCAGCAGCTTAGTCCTGGAGAGCTACACCTTC. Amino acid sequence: CASSLVLESYTF.

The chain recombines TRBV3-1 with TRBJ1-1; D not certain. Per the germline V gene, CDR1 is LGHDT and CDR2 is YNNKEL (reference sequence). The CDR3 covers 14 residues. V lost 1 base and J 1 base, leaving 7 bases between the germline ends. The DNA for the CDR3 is TGTGCCAGCAGCCAAGGACGGACGAACACTGAAGCTTTCTTT. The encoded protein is CASSQGRTNTEAFF.

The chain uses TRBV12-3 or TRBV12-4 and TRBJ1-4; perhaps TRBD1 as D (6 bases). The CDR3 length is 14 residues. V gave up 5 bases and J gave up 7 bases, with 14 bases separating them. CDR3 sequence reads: CASSKTGRGEKLFF. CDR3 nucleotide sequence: TGTGCCAGCAGTAAGACAGGAAGGGGTGAAAAACTGTTTTTT.

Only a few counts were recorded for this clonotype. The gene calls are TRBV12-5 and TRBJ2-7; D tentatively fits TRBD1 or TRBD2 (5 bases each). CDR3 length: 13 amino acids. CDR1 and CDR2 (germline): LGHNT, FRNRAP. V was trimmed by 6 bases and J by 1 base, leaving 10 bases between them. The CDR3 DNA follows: TGTGCTAGTGGGGCCGGGGCTTCCTACGAGCAGTACTTC. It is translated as CASGAGASYEQYF.

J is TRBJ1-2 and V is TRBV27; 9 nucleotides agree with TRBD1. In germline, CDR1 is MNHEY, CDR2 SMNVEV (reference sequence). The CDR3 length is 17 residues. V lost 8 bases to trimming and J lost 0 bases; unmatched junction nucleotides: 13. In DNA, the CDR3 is TGTGCCAGCTCCTCTCACAGGGGGCCGACCCCTAACTATGGCTACACCTTC. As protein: CASSSHRGPTPNYGYTF.

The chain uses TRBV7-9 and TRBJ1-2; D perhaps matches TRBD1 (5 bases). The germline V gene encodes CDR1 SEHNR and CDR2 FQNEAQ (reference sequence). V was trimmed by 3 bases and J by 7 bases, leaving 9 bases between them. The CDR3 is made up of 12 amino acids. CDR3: CASSFQGVGYTF. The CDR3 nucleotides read TGTGCCAGCAGCTTTCAAGGGGTTGGCTACACCTTC.

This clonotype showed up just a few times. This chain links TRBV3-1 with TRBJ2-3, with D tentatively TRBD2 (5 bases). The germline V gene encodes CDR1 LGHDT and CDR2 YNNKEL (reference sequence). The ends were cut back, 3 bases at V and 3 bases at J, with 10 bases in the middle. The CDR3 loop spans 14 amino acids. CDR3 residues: CASSHRGKTDTQYF. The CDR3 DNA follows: TGTGCCAGCAGCCACCGAGGGAAGACAGATACGCAGTATTTT.

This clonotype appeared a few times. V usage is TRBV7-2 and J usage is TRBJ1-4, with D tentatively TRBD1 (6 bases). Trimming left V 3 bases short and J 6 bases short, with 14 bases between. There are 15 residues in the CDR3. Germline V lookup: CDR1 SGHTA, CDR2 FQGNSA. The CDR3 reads CASSLVGTMDEKLFF. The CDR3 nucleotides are TGTGCCAGCAGCTTGGTAGGGACAATGGATGAAAAACTGTTTTTT.

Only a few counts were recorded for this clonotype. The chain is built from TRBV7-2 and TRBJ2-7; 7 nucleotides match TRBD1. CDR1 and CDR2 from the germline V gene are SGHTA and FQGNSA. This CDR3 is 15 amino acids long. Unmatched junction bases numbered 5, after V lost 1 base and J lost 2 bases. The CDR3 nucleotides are TGTGCCAGCAGCTTAGAGGGGACAGTAGCCTACGAGCAGTACGTC. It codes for CASSLEGTVAYEQYV.

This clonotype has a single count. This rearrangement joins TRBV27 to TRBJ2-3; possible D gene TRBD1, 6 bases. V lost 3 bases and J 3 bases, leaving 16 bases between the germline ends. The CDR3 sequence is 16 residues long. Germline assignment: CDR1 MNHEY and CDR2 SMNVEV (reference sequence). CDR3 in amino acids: CASSFLGAGYTDTQYF. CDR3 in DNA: TGTGCCAGCAGTTTTCTGGGGGCTGGGTATACAGATACGCAGTATTTT.

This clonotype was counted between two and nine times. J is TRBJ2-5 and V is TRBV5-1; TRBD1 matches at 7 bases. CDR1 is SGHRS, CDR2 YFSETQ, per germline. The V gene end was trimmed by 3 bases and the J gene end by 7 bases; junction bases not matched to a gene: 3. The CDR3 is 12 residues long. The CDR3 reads CASSWDSSTQYF. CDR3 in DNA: TGCGCCAGCAGCTGGGACAGTTCGACCCAGTACTTC.

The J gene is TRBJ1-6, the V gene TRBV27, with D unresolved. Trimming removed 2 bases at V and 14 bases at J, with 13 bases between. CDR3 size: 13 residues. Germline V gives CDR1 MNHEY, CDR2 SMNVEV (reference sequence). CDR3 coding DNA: TGTGCCAGCAGTTTAGGGTCTCTTCAAGCCCTCCACTTT. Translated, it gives CASSLGSLQALHF.

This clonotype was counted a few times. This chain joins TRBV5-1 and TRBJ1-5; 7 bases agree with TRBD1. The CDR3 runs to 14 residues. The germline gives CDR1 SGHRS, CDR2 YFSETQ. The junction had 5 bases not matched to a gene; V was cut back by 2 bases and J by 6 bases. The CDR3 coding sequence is TGCGCCAGCAGCTTAGCAGGGGGTGGTCAGCCCCAGCATTTT. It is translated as CASSLAGGGQPQHF.

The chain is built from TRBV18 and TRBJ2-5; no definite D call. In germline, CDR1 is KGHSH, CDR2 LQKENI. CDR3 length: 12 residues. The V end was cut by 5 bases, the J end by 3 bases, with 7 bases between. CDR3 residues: CASSTTEETQYF. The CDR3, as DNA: TGTGCCAGCTCAACGACCGAAGAGACCCAGTACTTC.

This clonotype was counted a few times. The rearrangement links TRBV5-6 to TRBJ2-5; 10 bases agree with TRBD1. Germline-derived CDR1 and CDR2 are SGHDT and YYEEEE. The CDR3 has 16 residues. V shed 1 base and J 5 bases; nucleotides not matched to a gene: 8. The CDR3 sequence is CASSLRGTGASETQYF. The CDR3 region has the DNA TGTGCCAGCAGCTTGAGGGGGACAGGGGCTTCGGAGACCCAGTACTTC.

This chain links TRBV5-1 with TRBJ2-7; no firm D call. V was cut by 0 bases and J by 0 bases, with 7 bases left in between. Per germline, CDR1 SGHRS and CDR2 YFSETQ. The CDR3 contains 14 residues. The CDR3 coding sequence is TGCGCCAGCAGCTTGGGCACGCGCTCCTACGAGCAGTACTTC. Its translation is CASSLGTRSYEQYF.

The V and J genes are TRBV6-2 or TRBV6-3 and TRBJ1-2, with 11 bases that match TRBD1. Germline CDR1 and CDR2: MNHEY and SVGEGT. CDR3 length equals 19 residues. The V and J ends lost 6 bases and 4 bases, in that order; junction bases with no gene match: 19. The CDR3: CASSKNAGTGGPLVYGYTF. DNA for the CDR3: TGTGCCAGCAGCAAAAATGCCGGGACAGGGGGTCCCTTAGTCTATGGCTACACCTTC.